Presented here are 8 T cell receptor beta chains from one specimen sequenced in a study of T cell repertoires in cytomegalovirus infection. TCRdb recomputed calls from the reads with MiXCR, one row per CDR3 protein. The sample lists about 480,000 distinct CDR3 sequences; around 30% were seen once. Their antigens are not known. Sample: cultured PBMCs, taken from culture after CMV antigen stimulation. These receptor sequences come from a human donor in good health (CMV status not recorded). Some clones in this sample may be carry-over from other donors' samples.

The chain carries TRBV28 and TRBJ2-5; 13 positions agree with TRBD2. V gave up 4 bases and J gave up 5 bases; unmatched junction bases: 4. The CDR3 consists of 15 residues. Germline-derived CDR1 and CDR2 are MDHEN and SYDVKM. CDR3 bases: TGTGCCAGCAGTTACGTGACTAGCGGGAGGGAGACCCAGTACTTC. Its translation is CASSYVTSGRETQYF.

Only a few counts were recorded for this clonotype. The rearrangement links TRBV19 to TRBJ1-1; the match to TRBD1 covers 7 bases. J lost 2 bases, V lost 3 bases, and 15 bases had no gene match. CDR1 LNHDA and CDR2 SQIVND come from the germline V gene (reference sequence). This CDR3 spans 18 amino acids. CDR3 nucleotide sequence: TGTGCCAGTAGTATCGGGGGGCAGGGGGTGAAATACAACACTGAAGCTTTCTTT. Translation: CASSIGGQGVKYNTEAFF. The whole variable domain, remainder taken from reference TRBV19 and TRBJ1-1, is DGGITQSPKYLFRKEGQNVTLSCEQNLNHDAMYWYRQDPGQGLRLIYYSQIVNDFQKGDIAEGYSVSREKKESFPLTVTSAQKNPTAFYLCASSIGGQGVKYNTEAFFGQGTRLTVV.

In its sample, this clonotype was seen a few times. The V call is TRBV4-1, the J call TRBJ2-4; D not resolved. V shed 4 bases and J shed 5 bases, with 18 bases lying between them. The germline gives CDR1 MGHRA, CDR2 YSYEKL. There are 16 residues in the CDR3. The CDR3 protein is CASSPSLRQAQNIQYF. The DNA for the CDR3 is TGCGCCAGCAGCCCAAGCCTCCGGCAAGCACAAAACATTCAGTACTTC.

This clonotype came up a few times. J is TRBJ2-1 and V is TRBV27, with TRBD2 identical over 8 bases. V gave up 5 bases and J gave up 6 bases; unmatched junction bases: 6. Germline CDR1 MNHEY, CDR2 SMNVEV (reference sequence). This CDR3 spans 14 amino acids. The CDR3 reads CASSPRGGFNEQFF. CDR3 coding DNA: TGTGCCAGCAGTCCCCGGGGGGGGTTCAATGAGCAGTTCTTC.

This clonotype was counted a few times. The gene calls are TRBV7-9 and TRBJ1-5, with D unclear. CDR3 length equals 15 residues. V shed 4 bases and J shed 1 base, with 11 bases lying between them. The germline gives CDR1 SEHNR, CDR2 FQNEAQ (reference sequence). The CDR3 sequence: CASSSSGISNQPQHF. In DNA, the CDR3 is TGTGCCAGCAGCTCCTCAGGTATCAGCAATCAGCCCCAGCATTTT.

This clonotype was observed a few times. The V and J genes are TRBV7-2 and TRBJ2-5, with a tentative D call TRBD1 (5 bases). The CDR3 is 14 amino acids. V lost 4 bases, J lost 5 bases, and 14 bases lay in between. Germline V gene data show CDR1 as SGHTA and CDR2 as FQGNSA. CDR3 bases: TGTGCCAGCAGCTACTTGTCAGGGTTGGAGACCCAGTACTTC. Translation: CASSYLSGLETQYF.

The gene calls are TRBV12-3 or TRBV12-4 and TRBJ1-2, with TRBD1 as a possible D gene (5 bases). The CDR3 runs to 14 residues. Between the trimmed V and J ends, which lost 4 bases and 4 bases, there was a span of 13 bases. The CDR3 sequence is CASSSGRGAYGYTF. As DNA, the CDR3 is TGTGCCAGCAGTTCGGGACGGGGCGCCTATGGCTACACCTTC.

The table lists this clonotype with many counts. V usage is TRBV7-8 and J usage is TRBJ2-4; TRBD1 agrees at 7 bases. Trimming removed 4 bases from V and 1 base from J; junction bases left unmatched: 7. This CDR3 contains 16 residues. Germline V lookup: CDR1 SGHVS, CDR2 FQNEAQ. CDR3 region: CASSSRQGWAKNIQYF. Written as DNA, the CDR3 is TGTGCCAGCAGCTCCCGACAGGGATGGGCCAAAAACATTCAGTACTTC.